The 2 T cell receptor beta chains given below trace back to one sample, sequenced in a study of CD8 T cells in ankylosing spondylitis. Points from the study as a whole: Seemingly distinctive of ankylosing spondylitis blood was a TCR beta motif formed by eight highly homologous variants.

Their recognized antigens are unknown. TCRdb re-analysed the 5' RACE reads in MiXCR, keeping a single row per CDR3 protein. The data show about 390,000 distinct CDR3 sequences, approximately 20% seen once. The sequenced sample consisted of blood, either unsorted or a sorted T cell fraction (not recorded which). These TCRs come from a male donor with ankylosing spondylitis.

This clonotype came up many times. The gene calls are TRBV5-1 and TRBJ2-3; D is unresolved. The germline gives CDR1 SGHRS, CDR2 YFSETQ. This CDR3 has 13 amino acids. Trimming shortened V by 4 bases and J by 0 bases, and 6 bases separated the two germline ends. The CDR3 bases are TGCGCCAGCAGCAGCTCTAGCACAGATACGCAGTATTTT. Its protein product is CASSSSSTDTQYF.

The rearrangement uses TRBV20-1 and TRBJ2-3, with 10 bases identical to TRBD2. V dropped 5 bases and J dropped 8; count of bases not matched to a gene: 10. The CDR3 is 14 residues long. Germline V CDR1 and CDR2: DFQATT, SNEGSKA (reference sequence). The CDR3 region is CSAPWASGSPTQYF. CDR3 nucleotide sequence: TGCAGTGCTCCATGGGCTAGCGGGAGCCCTACGCAGTATTTT.